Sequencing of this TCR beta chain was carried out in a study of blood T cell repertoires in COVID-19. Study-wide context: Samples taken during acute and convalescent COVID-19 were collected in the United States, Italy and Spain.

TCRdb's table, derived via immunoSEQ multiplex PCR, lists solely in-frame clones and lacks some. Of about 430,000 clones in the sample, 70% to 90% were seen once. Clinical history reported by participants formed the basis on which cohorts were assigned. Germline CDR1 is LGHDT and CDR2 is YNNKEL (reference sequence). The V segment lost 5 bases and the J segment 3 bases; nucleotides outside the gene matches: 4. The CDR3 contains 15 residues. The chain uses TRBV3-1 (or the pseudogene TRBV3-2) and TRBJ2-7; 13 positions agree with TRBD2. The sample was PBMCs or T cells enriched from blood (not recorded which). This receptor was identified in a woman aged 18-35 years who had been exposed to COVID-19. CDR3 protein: CASSLGLAGIYEQYF. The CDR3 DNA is TGTGCCAGCAGCTTGGGACTAGCGGGGATCTACGAGCAGTACTTC.